This T cell receptor beta chain is from a study of spatial heterogeneity in lung cancer. This CDR3 has 18 amino acids. CDR1 is SGHRS, CDR2 YFSETQ, per germline. V lost 4 bases and J lost 5, with 24 bases in between. The time point is: sample taken at primary tumor resection. Material for sequencing was whole RNA from tumor, nontumor lung or frozen PBMC, left unsorted. Using its own MiXCR run on the 5' RACE reads, TCRdb lists one record per CDR3 protein. Counted here are approximately 2,000 distinct CDR3 sequences, over 15% occurring once; the ten biggest clones make up roughly 40%. This clonotype is medium-sized (0.01 to 0.1%) within its sample.

The chain couples TRBV5-1 to TRBJ2-2; possibly TRBD1 or TRBD2 for D (5 bases each). The receptor comes from a male donor with early-stage non-small cell lung cancer. Material: PBMCs, obtained at surgery. CDR3 residues: CASSGKGRTLPSTGELFF. CDR3 sequence (DNA): TGCGCCAGCAGCGGGAAGGGACGTACCCTCCCGAGTACCGGGGAGCTGTTTTTT.